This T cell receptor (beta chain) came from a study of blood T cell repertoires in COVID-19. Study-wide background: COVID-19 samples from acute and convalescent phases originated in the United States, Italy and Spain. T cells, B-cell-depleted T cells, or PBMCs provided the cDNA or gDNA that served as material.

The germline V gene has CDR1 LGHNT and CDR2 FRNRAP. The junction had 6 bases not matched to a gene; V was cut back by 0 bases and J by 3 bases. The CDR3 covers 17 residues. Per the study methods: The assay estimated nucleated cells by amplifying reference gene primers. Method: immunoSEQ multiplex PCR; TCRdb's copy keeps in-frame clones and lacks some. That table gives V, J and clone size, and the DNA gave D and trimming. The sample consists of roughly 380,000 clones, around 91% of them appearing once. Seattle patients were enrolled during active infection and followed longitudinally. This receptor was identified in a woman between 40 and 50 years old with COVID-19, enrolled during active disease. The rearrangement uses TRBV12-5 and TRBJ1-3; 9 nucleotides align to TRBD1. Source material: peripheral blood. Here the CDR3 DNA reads TGTGCTAGTGGTTTGGTACGACAGGGGGGCGTTGGAAACACCATATATTTT. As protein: CASGLVRQGGVGNTIYF.